This T cell receptor (beta chain) was recovered during a study of T-cell memory formation after mild COVID-19. The CDR3 loop spans 14 amino acids. The V and J ends lost 6 bases and 7 bases respectively, with 13 bases between them. Germline assignment: CDR1 MNHEY and CDR2 SVGEGT. TCRdb used MiXCR to reprocess the 5' RACE reads, holding one entry per CDR3 protein. The data hold around 340,000 distinct CDR3 sequences, with more than 15% observed a single time. This chain links TRBV6-2 or TRBV6-3 with TRBJ1-6, with D uncertain. Material: PBMCs or a T cell subset sorted from them (not recorded which). This TCR was sampled from a man younger than 30 who had mild COVID-19 (a few samples of this study predate the infection). Cell type and time point are not known. The CDR3 DNA sequence: TGTGCCAGCAGCAATCCCCAGCGGAATTCACCCCTCCACTTT. This gives the protein CASSNPQRNSPLHF.